Sequencing of this TCR beta chain was carried out in a study of shared clonotypes between healthy human individuals. Germline V gene data show CDR1 as MDHEN and CDR2 as SYDVKM. Trimming cost V 4 bases and J 4 bases; bases outside gene matches: 4. This CDR3 is 15 amino acids long. The protocol was immunoSEQ multiplex PCR, while the TCRdb copy is restricted to in-frame clones and leaves out a portion. This table holds 550,000 to 600,000 clones, around three quarters found once. The chain joins TRBV28 to TRBJ2-7; 13 bases map to TRBD2. The source is a woman aged 40 to 50 in good health. Some clones in this sample may be carry-over from other donors' samples. Sequencing used PBMCs. The CDR3: CASSSPGLAGYEQYF. The CDR3 region has the DNA TGTGCCAGCAGTTCCCCGGGACTAGCGGGATACGAGCAGTACTTC.